The next 32 T cell receptor beta chains were all read from a single sample in a study of technical replicates of blood from a few donors. Some clones are missing from TCRdb's copy, which holds only in-frame ones; the method was immunoSEQ multiplex PCR. The table records about 69,000 clones, about 87% of them present only once. The sequenced sample was PBMCs. These receptors were taken from a human donor in good health. Some clones in this sample may be carry-over from other donors' samples.

This clone was seen once. The gene calls are TRBV6-5 and TRBJ1-5; 9 nucleotides align to TRBD1. J lost 6 bases, V lost 6 bases, and 6 bases had no gene match. The CDR3 extends over 14 amino acids. Germline V CDR1 and CDR2: MNHEY, SVGAGI. As DNA, the CDR3 is TGTGCCAGCAGGCGGGGACAGGGTTTTCAGCCCCAGCATTTT. Translation gives CASRRGQGFQPQHF.

V and J are TRBV25-1 and TRBJ1-3; 8 bases map to TRBD1. The CDR3 totals 18 residues. The junction had 17 bases not matched to a gene; V was cut back by 6 bases and J by 4 bases. CDR1 is MGHDK, CDR2 SYGVNS, per germline. CDR3: CASRNIPPGGRIGNTIYF. For the CDR3, the DNA is TGTGCCAGCAGGAATATACCCCCAGGGGGCCGAATCGGAAACACCATATATTTT.

The V call is TRBV7-2, the J call TRBJ2-5; tentatively, D is TRBD1 (6 bases). CDR1 and CDR2 from the germline V gene are SGHTA and FQGNSA. This CDR3 has 16 residues. Trimming stripped 2 bases from V and 0 bases from J, with 13 bases between. The CDR3 region has the DNA TGTGCCAGCAGCTTAATACCGGGACAAAACCAAGAGACCCAGTACTTC. This sequence encodes CASSLIPGQNQETQYF.

This clone appeared a single time. The gene calls are TRBV6-6 and TRBJ2-7; tentatively, D is TRBD2 (6 bases). Looked up from germline, CDR1 is MNHNY and CDR2 is SVGAGI (reference sequence). This CDR3 contains 15 residues. V was shortened by 6 bases and J by 2 bases, with 17 bases between the two germline ends. This CDR3 reads CASSPLGPGAYEQYF. The CDR3 region has the DNA TGTGCCAGCAGCCCCCTGGGACCGGGGGCCTACGAGCAGTACTTC.

The V and J genes are TRBV10-3 and TRBJ1-2, with 7 bases matching TRBD1. CDR3 size: 17 residues. Trimming removed 3 bases from V and 5 bases from J; junction bases left unmatched: 15. Germline V CDR1 and CDR2: ENHRY, SYGVKD. CDR3 nucleotides: TGTGCCATCAGTGAACCAAACTCAGAGACAGGGAGGTATGGCTACACCTTC. Translating gives CAISEPNSETGRYGYTF.

V is TRBV9 and J is TRBJ2-5; D uncertain. V lost 2 bases to trimming and J lost 2 bases, with 10 bases between them. This CDR3 contains 14 residues. Germline V gene lookup returns CDR1 SGDLS and CDR2 YYNGEE. CDR3 sequence: CASSVSVQQETQYF. CDR3 DNA sequence: TGTGCCAGCAGCGTGAGCGTGCAACAAGAGACCCAGTACTTC.

The CDR3 DNA is TGTGCCAGCAGCCTCGGGGGATGGCGGTCCAATGAGCAGTTCTTC. Its translation is CASSLGGWRSNEQFF. The J gene is TRBJ2-1, the V gene TRBV11-2; TRBD2 might be the D (6 bases). CDR3 size: 15 residues. The germline V gene encodes CDR1 SGHAT and CDR2 FQNNGV. V was cut by 5 bases and J by 6 bases, with 17 bases left in between.

The V gene is TRBV11-2, the J gene TRBJ1-2; no definite D call. The germline gives CDR1 SGHAT, CDR2 FQNNGV. The CDR3 contains 14 residues. The V end lost 4 bases, the J end lost 4 bases, and 13 bases lay between the germline ends. CDR3 in DNA: TGTGCCAGCAGCTCCTCCGTCTGGCCCTATGGCTACACCTTC. Encoded protein: CASSSSVWPYGYTF. Combining the CDR3 with reference TRBV11-2 and TRBJ1-2 gives the whole variable domain EAGVAQSPRYKIIEKRQSVAFWCNPISGHATLYWYQQILGQGPKLLIQFQNNGVVDDSQLPKDRFSAERLKGVDSTLKIQPAKLEDSAVYLCASSSSVWPYGYTFGSGTRLTVV.

The V and J genes are TRBV5-6 and TRBJ2-5, with 8 bases that match TRBD2. The CDR3 extends over 16 amino acids. The germline CDR1 and CDR2 sequences are SGHDT and YYEEEE. The V and J ends lost 3 bases and 1 base, in that order; junction bases with no gene match: 8. The CDR3 loop reads CASSSLAGSSQETQYF. The CDR3 coding sequence is TGTGCCAGCAGCTCCCTAGCGGGTTCTTCCCAAGAGACCCAGTACTTC. The full variable domain, completed using reference TRBV5-6 and TRBJ2-5, is DAGVTQSPTHLIKTRGQQVTLRCSPKSGHDTVSWYQQALGQGPQFIFQYYEEEERQRGNFPDRFSGHQFPNYSSELNVNALLLGDSALYLCASSSLAGSSQETQYFGPGTRLLVL.

CDR3 amino acids: CASGSRQGSYEQYF. The CDR3 bases are TGTGCTAGTGGCTCACGACAGGGCTCCTACGAGCAGTACTTC. The J gene is TRBJ2-7, the V gene TRBV12-5; 7 bases match TRBD1. V was pared by 6 bases and J by 0 bases, with 5 bases of the junction left unmatched. This CDR3 spans 14 amino acids. Germline V gene lookup returns CDR1 LGHNT and CDR2 FRNRAP.

This sequence joins TRBV7-8 and TRBJ1-4; TRBD1 matches at 11 bases. The V and J ends lost 5 bases and 10 bases, in that order; junction bases with no gene match: 6. The length of the CDR3 is 14 residues. Germline CDR1 is SGHVS and CDR2 is FQNEAQ. The CDR3 region has the DNA TGTGCCAGCAGCGGGGGACAGGGGGACCGAAAACTGTTTTTT. Translation: CASSGGQGDRKLFF.

The chain recombines TRBV18 with TRBJ2-1, with 8 bases aligning to TRBD2. V lost 0 bases, J lost 12 bases, and 10 bases stayed unmatched. Germline assignment: CDR1 KGHSH and CDR2 LQKENI. The CDR3 runs 15 residues. The DNA of the CDR3 is TGTGCCAGCTCACCACCGGGACTAGTCGTTGGTTGGCAGTTCTTC. Protein product: CASSPPGLVVGWQFF.

The chain recombines TRBV10-3 with TRBJ2-3, with D unresolved. The CDR3 has 12 amino acids. The V gene lost 0 bases and the J gene lost 7 bases, with 5 bases spanning the gap. Germline V gives CDR1 ENHRY, CDR2 SYGVKD. CDR3 amino acids: CAISESLHTQYF. CDR3 DNA sequence: TGTGCCATCAGTGAGTCCCTCCATACGCAGTATTTT.

CDR3 DNA: TGTGCCAGCAGTGGACAACCGAACACTGAAGCTTTCTTT. It translates to CASSGQPNTEAFF. This rearrangement joins TRBV2 to TRBJ1-1; the D is unclear. The germline CDR1 and CDR2 sequences are SNHLY and FYNNEI. The CDR3 is made up of 13 amino acids. The V gene lost 4 bases and the J gene lost 1 base, with 7 bases spanning the gap.

V is TRBV27 and J is TRBJ2-2; 11 bases agree with TRBD2. The length of the CDR3 is 16 residues. The germline V gene has CDR1 MNHEY and CDR2 SMNVEV (reference sequence). With V trimmed by 4 bases and J by 0 bases, 1 base remained unmatched. This CDR3 is CASSSSGRPNTGELFF. CDR3 DNA sequence: TGTGCCAGCAGTTCTAGCGGGAGGCCGAACACCGGGGAGCTGTTTTTT.

The chain has TRBV2 and TRBJ1-6; D not resolved. Germline V lookup: CDR1 SNHLY, CDR2 FYNNEI. Trimming pared 7 bases from V and 0 bases from J, leaving 13 bases between. The CDR3 is made up of 16 amino acids. The CDR3 region has the DNA TGTGCCAGCACTCAGGACGGGAGCTCCTATAATTCACCCCTCCACTTT. It specifies CASTQDGSSYNSPLHF. Supplemented by reference TRBV2 and TRBJ1-6, the full variable domain reads EPEVTQTPSHQVTQMGQEVILRCVPISNHLYFYWYRQILGQKVEFLVSFYNNEISEKSEIFDDQFSVERPDGSNFTLKIRSTKLEDSAMYFCASTQDGSSYNSPLHFGNGTRLTVT.

This sequence joins TRBV9 and TRBJ2-3; 11 positions match TRBD2. The junction had 9 bases not matched to a gene; V was cut back by 0 bases and J by 6 bases. The germline CDR1 and CDR2 sequences are SGDLS and YYNGEE. The CDR3 is 17 residues long. CDR3 bases: TGTGCCAGCAGCGTAGGGGTGCGGACTAGCGGGCTCGATACGCAGTATTTT. Amino acid sequence: CASSVGVRTSGLDTQYF.

This sequence joins TRBV6-5 and TRBJ1-1; D perhaps matches TRBD1 (5 bases). The CDR3 is made up of 13 amino acids. V was clipped by 5 bases and J by 8 bases, with 15 bases between them. Germline V lookup: CDR1 MNHEY, CDR2 SVGAGI. CDR3 protein: CASSKASGLEAFF. DNA of the CDR3: TGTGCCAGCAGTAAAGCCTCAGGGCTAGAAGCTTTCTTT.

The chain links TRBV6-6 to TRBJ2-7; D is perhaps TRBD2 (6 bases). The germline gives CDR1 MNHNY, CDR2 SVGAGI (reference sequence). CDR3 length equals 11 residues. V was cut by 5 bases and J by 7 bases, with 9 bases left in between. CDR3 nucleotide sequence: TGTGCCAGCAGTCTCGGACTAGAGCAGTACTTC. Its translation is CASSLGLEQYF.

This clone was counted once. This chain connects TRBV7-9 to TRBJ2-1, with 7 bases identical to TRBD2. J lost 4 bases, V lost 5 bases, and 14 bases had no gene match. Per germline, CDR1 SEHNR and CDR2 FQNEAQ (reference sequence). The CDR3 has 17 amino acids. The CDR3 DNA sequence: TGTGCCAGCAGCCCCCTCCCCCGAAGGACTAGGTACAATGAGCAGTTCTTC. Translated, it gives CASSPLPRRTRYNEQFF.

As to this clone: An end of the junction differs from the germline gene, which may be a read error. This chain connects TRBV6-4 to TRBJ2-6, with D uncertain. This CDR3 spans 13 amino acids. CDR1 is MRHNA and CDR2 is SNTAGT in the germline V gene. Here the CDR3 DNA reads TGCCCGCGGTGTGGCTCTGGGGCCAACGTCCTGACTTTC. Protein: CPRCGSGANVLTF.

The J gene is TRBJ2-2, the V gene TRBV5-4; 10 bases line up with TRBD2. The CDR3 has 16 amino acids. Germline lookup yields CDR1 SGHNT and CDR2 YYREEE (reference sequence). V lost 3 bases to trimming and J lost 7 bases; unmatched junction nucleotides: 9. CDR3 amino acids: CASSWGAGGRFGELFF. The CDR3, as DNA: TGTGCCAGCAGCTGGGGAGCGGGAGGGCGGTTCGGGGAGCTGTTTTTT.

This rearrangement joins TRBV6-1 to TRBJ2-7, with TRBD1 matching over 10 bases. The CDR3 totals 15 residues. Per the germline V gene, CDR1 is MNHNS and CDR2 is SASEGT. With 6 bases clipped from V and 1 base from J, the junction kept 6 bases outside the gene matches. The CDR3 reads CASSPQDRGSYEQYF. The CDR3 bases are TGTGCCAGCAGCCCTCAGGACAGGGGGTCCTACGAGCAGTACTTC.

The chain employs TRBV18 and TRBJ2-2; D possibly corresponds to TRBD1 (5 bases). CDR1 and CDR2 (germline): KGHSH, LQKENI. CDR3 length: 15 amino acids. V was clipped by 1 base and J by 3 bases, with 9 bases between them. CDR3 loop: CASSPQGPDTGELFF. CDR3 sequence (DNA): TGTGCCAGCTCACCACAGGGGCCAGACACCGGGGAGCTGTTTTTT.

In this sample, this clone turned up once. The V gene is TRBV6-6, the J gene TRBJ1-5, with D perhaps TRBD1 (5 bases). V lost 2 bases and J 6 bases, leaving 14 bases between the germline ends. The CDR3 runs 15 residues. Per the germline V gene, CDR1 is MNHNY and CDR2 is SVGAGI (reference sequence). The CDR3 coding sequence is TGTGCCAGCAGTTACGAGGCAGGGCGAACTCAGCCCCAGCATTTT. Translating gives CASSYEAGRTQPQHF.

J is TRBJ1-1 and V is TRBV9; tentatively, D is TRBD1 (6 bases). V was clipped by 3 bases and J by 0 bases, with 6 bases between them. The CDR3 covers 13 residues. Germline V gene lookup returns CDR1 SGDLS and CDR2 YYNGEE. The CDR3 sequence is CASSGTVNTEAFF. The CDR3 coding sequence is TGTGCCAGCAGCGGGACAGTGAACACTGAAGCTTTCTTT. Variable domain in full (rest from reference TRBV9 and TRBJ1-1): DSGVTQTPKHLITATGQRVTLRCSPRSGDLSVYWYQQSLDQGLQFLIQYYNGEERAKGNILERFSAQQFPDLHSELNLSSLELGDSALYFCASSGTVNTEAFFGQGTRLTVV.

The rearrangement links TRBV9 to TRBJ2-3; 8 bases align to TRBD2. Germline loops: CDR1 SGDLS, CDR2 YYNGEE. CDR3 length: 15 amino acids. V was clipped by 4 bases and J by 2 bases; unmatched bases: 6. CDR3 loop: CASSRRGGFTDTQYF. The CDR3 DNA reads as TGTGCCAGCAGCAGACGGGGGGGATTCACAGATACGCAGTATTTT.

In DNA, the CDR3 is TGTGCCAGCTCACCACAAACAGGGGGACTAGCGGGAGGGCCCAACGAGCAGTACTTC. As protein: CASSPQTGGLAGGPNEQYF. The V and J genes are TRBV18 and TRBJ2-7; 16 bases are a match to TRBD2. J was trimmed by 5 bases and V by 1 base; bases with no gene match: 11. CDR3 length equals 19 residues. Looked up from germline, CDR1 is KGHSH and CDR2 is LQKENI.

The V and J genes are TRBV6-5 and TRBJ1-3, with TRBD1 as a possible D gene (5 bases). There are 13 residues in the CDR3. Germline-derived CDR1 and CDR2 are MNHEY and SVGAGI. Deletions cut 7 bases from V and 4 bases from J, with 11 bases between. The CDR3 protein is CASTKTAGNTIYF. In DNA form, the CDR3 reads TGTGCCAGCACCAAGACAGCAGGAAACACCATATATTTT.

This clone was seen a single time. The chain combines TRBV12-5 with TRBJ1-1; 8 nucleotides line up with TRBD1. Losses at the gene ends were 7 bases for V and 10 bases for J; bases not matched to a gene: 8. Germline V CDR1 and CDR2: LGHNT, FRNRAP. The CDR3 is 12 residues long. The CDR3 nucleotides read TGTGCTAGTGAGAGACAGGGGCCCCCAGCTTTCTTT. This codes for CASERQGPPAFF.

V usage is TRBV9 and J usage is TRBJ2-1, with 10 bases aligning to TRBD2. The CDR3 covers 16 residues. From germline, CDR1 is SGDLS and CDR2 YYNGEE. The trim removed 3 bases at V and 8 bases at J, leaving 11 bases unmatched. The DNA for the CDR3 is TGTGCCAGCAGCGCCGTAGGAGCGGGGGGGCTGGATGAGCAGTTCTTC. The encoded protein is CASSAVGAGGLDEQFF.

J is TRBJ2-7 and V is TRBV19; 9 bases align to TRBD1. The CDR3 totals 14 residues. The ends lost 4 bases at V and 3 bases at J; junction bases unmatched: 4. Germline V gives CDR1 LNHDA, CDR2 SQIVND (reference sequence). In DNA, the CDR3 is TGTGCCAGTAGTAACAGGGGGCTTCTCTACGAGCAGTACTTC. Amino acid sequence: CASSNRGLLYEQYF.